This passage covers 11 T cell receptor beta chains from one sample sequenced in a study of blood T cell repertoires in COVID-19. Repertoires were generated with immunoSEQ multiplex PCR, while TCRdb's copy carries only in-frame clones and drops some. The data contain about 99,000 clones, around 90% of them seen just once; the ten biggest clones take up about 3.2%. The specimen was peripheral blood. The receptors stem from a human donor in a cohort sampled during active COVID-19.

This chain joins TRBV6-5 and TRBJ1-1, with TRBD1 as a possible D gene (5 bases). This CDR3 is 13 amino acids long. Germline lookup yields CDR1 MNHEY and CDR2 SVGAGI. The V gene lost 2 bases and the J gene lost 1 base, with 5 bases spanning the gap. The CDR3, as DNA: TGTGCCAGCAGTTACCAGGGGAACACTGAAGCTTTCTTT. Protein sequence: CASSYQGNTEAFF.

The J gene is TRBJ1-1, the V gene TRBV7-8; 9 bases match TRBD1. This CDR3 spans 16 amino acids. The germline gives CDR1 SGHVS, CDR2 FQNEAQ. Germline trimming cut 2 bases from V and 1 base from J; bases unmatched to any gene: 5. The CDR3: CASSLRQGEGNTEAFF. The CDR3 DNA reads TGTGCCAGCAGCTTACGACAGGGGGAAGGGAACACTGAAGCTTTCTTT.

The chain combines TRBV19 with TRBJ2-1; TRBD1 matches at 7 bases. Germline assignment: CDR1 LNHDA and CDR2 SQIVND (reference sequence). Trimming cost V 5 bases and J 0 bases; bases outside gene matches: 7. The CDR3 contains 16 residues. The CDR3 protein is CASSSWTGLSYNEQFF. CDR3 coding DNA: TGTGCCAGTAGTTCCTGGACAGGCCTCTCCTACAATGAGCAGTTCTTC.

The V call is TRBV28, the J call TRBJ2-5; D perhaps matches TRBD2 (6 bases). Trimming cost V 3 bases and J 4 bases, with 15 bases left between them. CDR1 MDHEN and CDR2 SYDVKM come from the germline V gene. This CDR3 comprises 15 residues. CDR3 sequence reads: CASSFGGNVRETQYF. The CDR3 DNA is TGTGCCAGCAGTTTTGGGGGGAACGTTCGAGAGACCCAGTACTTC.

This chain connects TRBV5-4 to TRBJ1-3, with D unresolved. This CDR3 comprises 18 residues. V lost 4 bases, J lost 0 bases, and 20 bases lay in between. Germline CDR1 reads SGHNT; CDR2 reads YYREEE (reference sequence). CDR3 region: CASSPWSGTGFSGNTIYF. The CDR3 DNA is TGTGCCAGCAGCCCGTGGAGTGGAACGGGGTTCTCTGGAAACACCATATATTTT.

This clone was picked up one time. DNA for the CDR3: TGTGCCAGCGGGGATCTTAGGGGAAGCACAGATACGCAGTATTTT. Translated, it gives CASGDLRGSTDTQYF. J is TRBJ2-3 and V is TRBV2, with D maybe TRBD1 (5 bases). CDR1 is SNHLY, CDR2 FYNNEI, per germline. CDR3 length: 15 residues. V gave up 8 bases and J gave up 0 bases, with 15 bases separating them.

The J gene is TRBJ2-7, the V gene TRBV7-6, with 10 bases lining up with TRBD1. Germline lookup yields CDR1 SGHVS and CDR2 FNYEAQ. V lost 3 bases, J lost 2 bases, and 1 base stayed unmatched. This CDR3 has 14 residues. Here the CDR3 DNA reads TGTGCCAGCAGCTTGGGGACAGGGGCCTACGAGCAGTACTTC. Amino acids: CASSLGTGAYEQYF.

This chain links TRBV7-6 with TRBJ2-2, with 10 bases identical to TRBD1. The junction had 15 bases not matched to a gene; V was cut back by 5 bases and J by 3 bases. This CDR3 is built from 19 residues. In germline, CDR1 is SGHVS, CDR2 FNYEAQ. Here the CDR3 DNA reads TGTGCCAGCAGCGGGGTGGGGGATTCCGGGACAGGGGACACCGGGGAGCTGTTTTTT. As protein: CASSGVGDSGTGDTGELFF. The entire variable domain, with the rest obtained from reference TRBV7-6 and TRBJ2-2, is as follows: GAGVSQSPRYKVTKRGQDVALRCDPISGHVSLYWYRQALGQGPEFLTYFNYEAQQDKSGLPNDRFSAERPEGSISTLTIQRTEQRDSAMYRCASSGVGDSGTGDTGELFFGEGSRLTVL.

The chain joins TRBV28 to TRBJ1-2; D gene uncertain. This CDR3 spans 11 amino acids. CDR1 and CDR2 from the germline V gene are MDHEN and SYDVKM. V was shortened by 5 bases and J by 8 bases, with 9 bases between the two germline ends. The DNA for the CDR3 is TGTGCCAGCAGTAATCCGAGAGGCTACACCTTC. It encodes CASSNPRGYTF.

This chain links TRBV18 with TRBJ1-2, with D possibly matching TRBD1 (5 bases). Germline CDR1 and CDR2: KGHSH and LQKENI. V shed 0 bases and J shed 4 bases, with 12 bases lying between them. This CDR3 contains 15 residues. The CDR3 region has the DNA TGTGCCAGCTCACCACCGGGGCCCTTGGGCTATGGCTACACCTTC. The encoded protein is CASSPPGPLGYGYTF.

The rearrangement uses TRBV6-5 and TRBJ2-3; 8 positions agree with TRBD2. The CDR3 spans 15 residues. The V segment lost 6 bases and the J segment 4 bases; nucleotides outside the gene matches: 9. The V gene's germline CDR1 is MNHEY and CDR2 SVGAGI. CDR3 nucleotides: TGTGCCAGCAGGCCGCTCTTAGCGGGATCAGATACGCAGTATTTT. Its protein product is CASRPLLAGSDTQYF.